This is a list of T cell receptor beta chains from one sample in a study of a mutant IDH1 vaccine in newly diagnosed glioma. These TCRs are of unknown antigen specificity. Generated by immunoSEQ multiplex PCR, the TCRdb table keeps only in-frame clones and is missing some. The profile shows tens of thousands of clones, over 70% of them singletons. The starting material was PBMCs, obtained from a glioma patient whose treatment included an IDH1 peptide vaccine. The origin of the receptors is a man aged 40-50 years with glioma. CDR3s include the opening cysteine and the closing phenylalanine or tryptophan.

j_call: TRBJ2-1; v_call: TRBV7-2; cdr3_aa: CASSSSGSYNEQFF
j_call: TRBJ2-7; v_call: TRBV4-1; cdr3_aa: CASSPSELRVAYEQYF
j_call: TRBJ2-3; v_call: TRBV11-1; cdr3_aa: CASSLGVLADTQYF
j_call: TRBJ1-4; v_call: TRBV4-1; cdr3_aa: CASTPWEAGSGKLFF
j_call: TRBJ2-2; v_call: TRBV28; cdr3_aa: CASTLTTGQGNRELFF
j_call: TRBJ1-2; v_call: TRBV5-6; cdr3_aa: CASSLVHGQGEYGYTF
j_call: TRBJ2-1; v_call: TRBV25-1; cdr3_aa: CASMGTGLNEQFF
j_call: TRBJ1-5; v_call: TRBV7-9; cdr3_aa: CASSSQGDQPQHF
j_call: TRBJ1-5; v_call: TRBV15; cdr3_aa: CATSRDRNGSPQHF
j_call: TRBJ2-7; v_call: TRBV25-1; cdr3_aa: CASSETAGGPFEQYF
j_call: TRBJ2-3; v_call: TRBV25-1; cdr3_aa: CASSATGRSDTQYF
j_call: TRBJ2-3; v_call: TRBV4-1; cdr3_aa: CASSQNTLERSPDTQYF
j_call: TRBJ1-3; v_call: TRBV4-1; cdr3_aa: CASSQAIQGSGNTIYF
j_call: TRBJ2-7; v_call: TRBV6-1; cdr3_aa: CASSDPGGSATYEQYF
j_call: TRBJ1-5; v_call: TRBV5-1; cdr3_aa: CASSLGTTNQPQHF
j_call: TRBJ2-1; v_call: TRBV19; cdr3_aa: CASSIGGGGNEQFF
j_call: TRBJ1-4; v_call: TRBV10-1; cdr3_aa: CASTPDRTTEKLFF
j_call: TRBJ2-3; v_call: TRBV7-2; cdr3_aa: CASSQGLSHADTQYF
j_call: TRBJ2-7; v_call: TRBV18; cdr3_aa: CASSPPGQGKAYEQYF
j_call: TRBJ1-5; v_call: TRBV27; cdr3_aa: CASSLGGGPWPQHF
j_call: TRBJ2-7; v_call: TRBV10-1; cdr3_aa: CASSAAHEQYF
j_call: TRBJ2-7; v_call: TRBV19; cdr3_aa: CASSIRDRGLPYEQYF
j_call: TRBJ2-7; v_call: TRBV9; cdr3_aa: CASSVGSSGNYEQYF
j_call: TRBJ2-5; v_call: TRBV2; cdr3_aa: CASSETRLIKTQYF
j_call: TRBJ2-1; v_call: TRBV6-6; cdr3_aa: CASSPRWGQGNEQFF
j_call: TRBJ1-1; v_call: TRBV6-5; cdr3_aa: CASSWLGGNTEAFF
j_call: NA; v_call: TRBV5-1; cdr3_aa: CASSLSLIGEPSYEQYF
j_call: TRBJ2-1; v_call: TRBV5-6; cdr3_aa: CASSRTVNEQFF
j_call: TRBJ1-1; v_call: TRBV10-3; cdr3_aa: CASGVLEGFSVTEAFF
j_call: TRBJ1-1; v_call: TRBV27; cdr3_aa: CACRAVNTEAFF
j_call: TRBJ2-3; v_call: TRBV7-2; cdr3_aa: CASSSSRITDTQYF
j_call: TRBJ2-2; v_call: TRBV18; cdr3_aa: CASSPSRGGQTGELFF
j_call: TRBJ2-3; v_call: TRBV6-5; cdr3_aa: CASSYTQGSTDTQYF
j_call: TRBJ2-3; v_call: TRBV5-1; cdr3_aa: CASSLAGTSESSTDTQYF
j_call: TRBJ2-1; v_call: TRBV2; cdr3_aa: CATAAETYNEQFF